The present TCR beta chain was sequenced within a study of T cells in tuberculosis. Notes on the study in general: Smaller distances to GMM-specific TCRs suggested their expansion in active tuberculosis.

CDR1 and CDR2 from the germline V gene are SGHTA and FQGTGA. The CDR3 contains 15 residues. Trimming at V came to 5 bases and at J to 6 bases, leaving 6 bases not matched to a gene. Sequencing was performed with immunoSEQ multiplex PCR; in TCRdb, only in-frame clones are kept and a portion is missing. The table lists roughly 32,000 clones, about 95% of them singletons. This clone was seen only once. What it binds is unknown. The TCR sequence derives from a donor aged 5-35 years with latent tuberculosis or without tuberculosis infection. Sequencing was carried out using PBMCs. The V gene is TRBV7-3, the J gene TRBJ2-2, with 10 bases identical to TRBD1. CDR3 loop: CASSTTGGASGELFF. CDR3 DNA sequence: TGTGCCAGCAGCACGACAGGGGGCGCCTCCGGGGAGCTGTTTTTT.